Listed below are T cell receptor beta chains from one sample, sequenced in a study of blood T cell repertoires in COVID-19. Clones were sequenced by immunoSEQ multiplex PCR, and TCRdb holds only the in-frame ones, with some missing. The sample yields under 140,000 clones, approximately 82% seen once. The sequencing sample was made of peripheral blood. Receptors originate from a woman older than 75 with acute or convalescent COVID-19. CDR3s include the opening cysteine and the closing phenylalanine or tryptophan. Fields, in order: J gene, clone size, V gene, D gene, CDR3 protein, CDR3 DNA. The D gene is left open where the match is weak. Some rows mark clone size as missing; the rest say once, few, many or name a class of expanded clone.

>TRBJ1-2|NA|TRBV7-2|NA
CASSLEGGRNYGYTF
TGTGCCAGCAGCTTAGAGGGGGGGCGTAACTATGGCTACACCTTC
>TRBJ2-4|NA|TRBV6-2/TRBV6-3|TRBD2
CASSYGLAGAQYF
TGTGCCAGCAGTTACGGGCTAGCGGGAGCTCAGTACTTC
>TRBJ2-2|NA|TRBV29-1|TRBD1
CSVFTTPGTGRNTGELFF
TGCAGCGTCTTTACTACCCCTGGGACAGGACGGAACACCGGGGAGCTGTTTTTT
>TRBJ2-2|once|TRBV5-1|TRBD1
CASSLGTGGSTGELFF
TGCGCCAGCAGCTTGGGGACAGGGGGAAGCACCGGGGAGCTGTTTTTT
>TRBJ1-1|few|TRBV29-1|TRBD1
CSAELDRVATEAFF
TGCAGCGCCGAACTCGACAGGGTGGCCACTGAAGCTTTCTTT
>TRBJ2-1|few|TRBV4-2|TRBD2
CASSPILAGGAVNEQFF
TGTGCCAGCAGCCCCATCCTAGCGGGAGGGGCGGTCAATGAGCAGTTCTTC
>TRBJ2-7|once|TRBV7-8|NA
CASSRAGGSVAYEQYF
TGTGCCAGCAGTAGAGCCGGGGGTAGCGTGGCCTACGAGCAGTACTTC
>TRBJ1-3|few|TRBV18|NA
CASSPRQAGNTIYF
TGTGCCAGCTCACCGAGACAGGCTGGAAACACCATATATTTT
>TRBJ2-7|NA|TRBV23-1|TRBD1
CASSQSHRGRQDSYEQYF
TGCGCCAGCAGTCAATCTCACAGGGGGCGGCAAGACTCCTACGAGCAGTACTTC
>TRBJ1-1|NA|TRBV5-8|NA
CASSLTPVSTEAFF
TGTGCCAGCAGCTTGACTCCGGTCTCCACTGAAGCTTTCTTT
>TRBJ2-2|NA|TRBV5-6|TRBD2
CASSHSGRRVTGELFF
TGTGCCAGCAGCCATAGCGGGAGGAGGGTAACCGGGGAGCTGTTTTTT
>TRBJ1-2|NA|TRBV7-9|NA
CASSPTGLFGGYTF
TGTGCCAGCAGCCCCACCGGTCTGTTCGGGGGCTACACCTTC
>TRBJ2-7|NA|TRBV24-1|NA
CATSAPGLYEQYF
TGTGCCACCAGTGCCCCGGGACTCTACGAGCAGTACTTC
>TRBJ1-1|NA|TRBV24-1|NA
CATSALTGSLNTEAFF
TGTGCCACCAGTGCTCTGACGGGGAGTTTGAACACTGAAGCTTTCTTT
>TRBJ2-7|NA|TRBV29-1|TRBD1
CSVGGTGIYEQYF
TGCAGCGTTGGAGGGACAGGGATCTACGAGCAGTACTTC
>TRBJ1-2|NA|TRBV28|TRBD1
CASSSSGTDKNTGYTF
TGTGCCAGCAGTTCGTCCGGGACAGATAAAAACACTGGCTACACCTTC
>TRBJ2-5|NA|TRBV3-1/TRBV3-2|NA
CASSQDRLLQETQYF
TGTGCCAGCAGCCAAGATCGACTACTCCAAGAGACCCAGTACTTC
>TRBJ2-1|NA|TRBV7-9|TRBD2
CASSLGGSAGKEQFF
TGTGCCAGCAGCTTAGGCGGGAGCGCGGGGAAGGAGCAGTTCTTC
>TRBJ2-7|NA|TRBV5-1|NA
CASSDQGGPSSYEQYF
TGCGCCAGCAGTGATCAGGGGGGCCCAAGCTCCTACGAGCAGTACTTC
>TRBJ1-1|NA|TRBV30|NA
CAWSTVWNTEAFF
TGTGCCTGGAGTACGGTGTGGAACACTGAAGCTTTCTTT
>TRBJ2-1|NA|TRBV25-1|TRBD2
CASSEYSGSSYNEQFF
TGTGCCAGCAGTGAATATAGCGGGTCCTCCTACAATGAGCAGTTCTTC
>TRBJ1-2|NA|TRBV29-1|TRBD1
CSATRQGVYGYTF
TGCAGCGCTACCCGACAGGGGGTGTATGGCTACACCTTC
>TRBJ2-3|NA|TRBV27|NA
CASSPTSTDTQYF
TGTGCCAGCAGTCCCACTAGCACAGATACGCAGTATTTT
>TRBJ2-2|few|TRBV7-3|NA
CASSFGSTGELFF
TGTGCCAGCAGCTTCGGGAGCACCGGGGAGCTGTTTTTT
>TRBJ1-1|NA|TRBV5-1|NA
CASSSQGDTEAFF
TGCGCCAGCAGTTCACAGGGAGACACTGAAGCTTTCTTT
>TRBJ2-3|NA|TRBV7-2|TRBD2
CASSWRGDTDTQYF
TGTGCCAGCAGCTGGCGGGGGGACACAGATACGCAGTATTTT